The text below deals with one TCR beta chain. The sample comes from a study of identifying expanded T cells in peripheral blood. CDR3 size: 13 residues. Germline-derived CDR1 and CDR2 are MNHNS and SASEGT. Trimming removed 5 bases from V and 2 bases from J, with 10 bases in between. Profiling relied on immunoSEQ multiplex PCR, and the TCRdb table lists in-frame clones only, not all of them. The data hold about 54,000 clones, with approximately 89% observed a single time. The chain carries TRBV6-1 and TRBJ2-7, with D hard to call. Sequencing used blood. The receptor was derived from a person between 18 and 75 years old in good health. The CDR3 DNA is TGTGCCAGCAGTAGGGATCAGACCTACGAGCAGTACTTC. Amino acids: CASSRDQTYEQYF.